One sample yielded the 14 T cell receptor beta chains listed below, sequenced in a study of monozygotic twins with inflammatory bowel disease. TCRdb processed the 5' RACE reads again and assigns one entry to each CDR3 protein, with no DNA. In total, the table holds about 350,000 distinct CDR3 sequences. The sample was blood. These receptors originate from a human donor with ulcerative colitis or Crohn's disease, or a healthy co-twin of an affected twin (not recorded which).

The chain has TRBV5-1 and TRBJ2-7; TCRdb's assignment of TRBD1 cannot be checked, as there is no DNA. This CDR3 contains 13 residues. In germline, CDR1 is SGHRS, CDR2 YFSETQ. CDR3 sequence: CASSLWSGAEQYF.

This chain links TRBV7-9 with TRBJ2-3. The CDR3 totals 12 residues. Germline V CDR1 and CDR2: SEHNR, FQNEAQ (reference sequence). The CDR3 sequence is CASSLRADTQYF.

This chain links TRBV7-2 with TRBJ2-7. The germline CDR1 and CDR2 sequences are SGHTA and FQGNSA. CDR3 length equals 12 residues. CDR3: CASSFSGSEQYF.

This rearrangement joins TRBV5-5 to TRBJ2-7; without DNA, the TCRdb call of TRBD1 cannot be checked. The CDR3 runs 16 residues. Looked up from germline, CDR1 is SGHKS and CDR2 is YYEKEE (reference sequence). The chain's CDR3 is CASSLVGSTGVYEQYF.

The chain employs TRBV5-5 and TRBJ1-1; the TCRdb D gene call, TRBD1, has no DNA to confirm it. Per germline, CDR1 SGHKS and CDR2 YYEKEE (reference sequence). This CDR3 comprises 13 residues. The CDR3 sequence: CASSSARGQAAFF.

The J gene is TRBJ2-3, the V gene TRBV4-2; no DNA is available, so the TRBD2 call from TCRdb remains unchecked. The CDR3 runs 17 residues. CDR1 LGHNA and CDR2 YNFKEQ come from the germline V gene. CDR3: CASSTQPSNSRADTQYF.

The V call is TRBV7-2, the J call TRBJ1-4. Germline V lookup: CDR1 SGHTA, CDR2 FQGNSA. The CDR3 totals 13 residues. The CDR3: CASSRSQNEKLFF.

This chain joins TRBV29-1 and TRBJ2-1; the D gene TCRdb calls, TRBD2, cannot be checked with no DNA. The length of the CDR3 is 16 residues. Germline assignment: CDR1 SQVTM and CDR2 ANQGSEA. Here the CDR3 reads CSVEGGDWYSYNEQFF.

This sequence joins TRBV2 and TRBJ2-1; the TRBD1 assignment by TCRdb is unverifiable without DNA. Germline assignment: CDR1 SNHLY and CDR2 FYNNEI. The CDR3 is 15 amino acids. The CDR3: CASSPPNDRPNEQFF.

The V and J genes are TRBV10-2 and TRBJ1-1; no DNA is available, so the TRBD1 call from TCRdb remains unchecked. CDR3 length equals 15 residues. CDR1 is WSHSY and CDR2 is SAAADI in the germline V gene. The CDR3 spells CASNGVGPTSTEAFF.

The chain joins TRBV12-3 or TRBV12-4 to TRBJ2-6; TCRdb returns TRBD1, unconfirmable since there is no DNA. The CDR3 length is 18 residues. The CDR3: CASSFTPGAISGANVLTF.

This rearrangement joins TRBV7-9 to TRBJ2-1; with no DNA, the TCRdb D assignment of TRBD2 cannot be verified. The length of the CDR3 is 15 residues. Germline assignment: CDR1 SEHNR and CDR2 FQNEAQ (reference sequence). This CDR3 reads CASSRTSGGAWEQFF.

The rearrangement uses TRBV5-1 and TRBJ1-3; the TCRdb call, TRBD1, lacks DNA for checking. The CDR3 is 15 residues long. Germline-derived CDR1 and CDR2 are SGHRS and YFSETQ. CDR3 sequence reads: CASSRGTAIGNTIYF. Complete variable domain (other parts from reference TRBV5-1 and TRBJ1-3): KAGVTQTPRYLIKTRGQQVTLSCSPISGHRSVSWYQQTPGQGLQFLFEYFSETQRNKGNFPGRFSGRQFSNSRSEMNVSTLELGDSALYLCASSRGTAIGNTIYFGEGSWLTVV.

J is TRBJ2-1 and V is TRBV7-6. This CDR3 has 15 residues. The germline CDR1 and CDR2 sequences are SGHVS and FNYEAQ. CDR3 in amino acids: CASSLGYGSYNEQFF.